The source of this T cell receptor (beta chain) is a study of CD4 and CD8 cells across lung adenocarcinoma regions. With regard to this clonotype: Its ends do not fully match the called genes, so a read error is possible.

Localized lung adenocarcinoma, a non-small cell lung cancer, affected the donors. The CDR3 spans 17 residues. Germline V gives CDR1 LGHNA, CDR2 YNFKEQ. TCRdb re-derived calls from the PCR reads in MiXCR, one entry per CDR3 protein. The sample holds roughly 3,600 distinct CDR3 sequences, about 62% seen once. The clonotype originates from a female donor with lung adenocarcinoma. The CD4 and CD8 labels of this study may be unreliable. J is TRBJ2-4 and V is TRBV4-2; 9 bases agree with TRBD2. Sequenced sample: CD8+ T cells from the margin of a lung tumor. The CDR3 here is CASSRERGGGAKDTQYF. The CDR3 DNA reads TGTGCCAGCAGCCGAGAACGGGGCGGGGGGGCCAAAGATACTCAGTATTTC.